The clone carrying this T cell receptor (beta chain) came up a few times. The antigen remains undetermined. The data originate from a study of CD8 T cells in ankylosing spondylitis. Study-wide findings and caveats: Blood from ankylosing spondylitis patients appeared to carry a characteristic eight-variant TCR beta motif. Relatively scarce in peripheral blood, disease-linked clones were CD8+. In synovial fluid and blood from reactive arthritis, some motif variants were previously reported.

Quantitative molecular-barcoded 5'-RACE generated the TCR beta libraries. TCRdb reprocessed the 5' RACE reads via MiXCR and lists one record per CDR3 protein. Among under 850,000 distinct CDR3 sequences listed, 19% were seen once. The CDR3 runs 15 residues. Germline V gene sequence: CDR1 SGHTA, CDR2 FQGNSA. V was trimmed by 5 bases and J by 3 bases, leaving 17 bases between them. The V gene is TRBV7-2, the J gene TRBJ2-7; TRBD1 might be the D (5 bases). This clonotype was obtained from a male donor with ankylosing spondylitis. Source material: blood, either unsorted or a sorted T cell fraction (not recorded which). CDR3 nucleotide sequence: TGTGCCAGCAGCCCACAGGTATTCCCCGACTACGAGCAGTACTTC. Amino acids: CASSPQVFPDYEQYF.